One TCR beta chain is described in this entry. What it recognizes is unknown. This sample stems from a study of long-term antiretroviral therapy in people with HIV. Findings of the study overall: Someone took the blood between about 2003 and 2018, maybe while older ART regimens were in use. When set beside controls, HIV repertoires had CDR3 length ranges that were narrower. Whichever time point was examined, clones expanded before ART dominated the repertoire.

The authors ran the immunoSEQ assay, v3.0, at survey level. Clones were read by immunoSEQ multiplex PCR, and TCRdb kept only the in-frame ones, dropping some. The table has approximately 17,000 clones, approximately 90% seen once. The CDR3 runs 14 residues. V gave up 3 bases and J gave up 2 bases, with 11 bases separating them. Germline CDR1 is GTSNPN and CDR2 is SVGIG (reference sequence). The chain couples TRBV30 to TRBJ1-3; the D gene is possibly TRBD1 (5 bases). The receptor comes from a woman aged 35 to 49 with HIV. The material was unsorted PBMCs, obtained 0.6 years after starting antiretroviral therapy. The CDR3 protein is CAWRMGLPGNTIYF. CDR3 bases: TGTGCCTGGAGAATGGGACTTCCTGGAAACACCATATATTTT.